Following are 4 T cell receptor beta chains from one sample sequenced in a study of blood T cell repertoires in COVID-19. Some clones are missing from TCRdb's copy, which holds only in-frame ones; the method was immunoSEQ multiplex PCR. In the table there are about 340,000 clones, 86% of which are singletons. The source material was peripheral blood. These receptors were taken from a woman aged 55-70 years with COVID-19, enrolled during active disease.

CDR3 protein: CASSFRQGATWNEQFF. The CDR3 bases are TGTGCCAGCAGTTTCAGACAGGGGGCGACATGGAATGAGCAGTTCTTC. The rearrangement links TRBV6-2 or TRBV6-3 to TRBJ2-1; 10 bases match TRBD1. Germline V gives CDR1 MNHEY, CDR2 SVGEGT. CDR3 length: 16 amino acids. The ends lost 4 bases at V and 7 bases at J; junction bases unmatched: 10.

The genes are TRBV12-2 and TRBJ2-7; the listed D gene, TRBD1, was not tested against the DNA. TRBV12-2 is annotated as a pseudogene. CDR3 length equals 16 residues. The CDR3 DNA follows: TGTGCAAGTCGGTCACGCGGGACAGGGGTTTCCTACGAGCAGTACTTC. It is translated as CASRSRGTGVSYEQYF.

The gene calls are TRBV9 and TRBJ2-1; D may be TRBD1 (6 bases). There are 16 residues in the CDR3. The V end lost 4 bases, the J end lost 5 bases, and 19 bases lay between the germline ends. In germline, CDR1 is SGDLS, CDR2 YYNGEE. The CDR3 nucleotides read TGTGCCAGCAGCCTTCGAAGGGGGTTTAGAAACAATGAGCAGTTCTTC. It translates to CASSLRRGFRNNEQFF.

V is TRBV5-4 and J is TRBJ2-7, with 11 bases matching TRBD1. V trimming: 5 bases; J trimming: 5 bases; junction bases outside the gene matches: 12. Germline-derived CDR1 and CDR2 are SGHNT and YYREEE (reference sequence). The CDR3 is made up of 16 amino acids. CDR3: CASRAEIGTGGHEQYF. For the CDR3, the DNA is TGTGCCAGCAGAGCGGAAATCGGGACAGGGGGTCACGAGCAGTACTTC.